This TCR beta chain was recorded in a study of T-cell reconstitution after alpha-beta-depleted transplantation in children. In this sample, this clonotype turned up a few times. What it binds is unknown. Unique molecular identifiers were incorporated during preparation of the TCRbeta library. Each CDR3 protein gets one entry after TCRdb re-called the PCR reads with MiXCR. The sample includes fewer than 700,000 distinct CDR3 sequences, approximately 13% seen only once; the top ten take approximately 2.1%. General study findings and limits: It was newly produced T cells that mostly accounted for T-cell counts and diversity one year after transplant.

The material was PBMCs, mostly from graft donor cells, obtained 360 days after TCRalphabeta/CD19-depleted stem cell transplant. The TCR comes from a male patient between 5 and 17 years old who had a stem cell transplant for acute myeloid leukemia, so the T cells may come from the graft donor.

The CDR3 region has the DNA TGTGCCAGCATAGGGGGGGTGTACAATGAGCAGTTCTTC. Amino acids: CASIGGVYNEQFF. The chain employs TRBV28 and TRBJ2-1, with D perhaps matching TRBD2 (7 bases). This CDR3 is 13 amino acids long. Germline V gene lookup returns CDR1 MDHEN and CDR2 SYDVKM. The ends were cut back, 7 bases at V and 4 bases at J, with 11 bases in the middle.